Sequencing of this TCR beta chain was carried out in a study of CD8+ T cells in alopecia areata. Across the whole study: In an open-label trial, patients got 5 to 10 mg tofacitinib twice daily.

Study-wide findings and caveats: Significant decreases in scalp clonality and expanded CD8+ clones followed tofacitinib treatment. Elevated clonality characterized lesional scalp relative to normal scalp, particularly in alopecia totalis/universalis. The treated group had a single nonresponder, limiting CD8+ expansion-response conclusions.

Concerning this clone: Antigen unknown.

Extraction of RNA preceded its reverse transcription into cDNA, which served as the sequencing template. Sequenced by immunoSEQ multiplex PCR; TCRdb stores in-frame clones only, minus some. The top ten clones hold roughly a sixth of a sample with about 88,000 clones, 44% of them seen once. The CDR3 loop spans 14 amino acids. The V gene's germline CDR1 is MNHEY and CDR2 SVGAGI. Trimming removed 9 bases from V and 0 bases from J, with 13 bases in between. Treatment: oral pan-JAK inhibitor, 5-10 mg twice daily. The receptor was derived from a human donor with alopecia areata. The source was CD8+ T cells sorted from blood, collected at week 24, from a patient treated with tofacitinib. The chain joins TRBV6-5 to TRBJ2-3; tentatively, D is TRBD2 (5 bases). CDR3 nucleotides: TGTGCCAGAACCGGGTCTAGCAGCACAGATACGCAGTATTTT. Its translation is CARTGSSSTDTQYF.